This T cell receptor (beta chain) stems from a study of blood T cell repertoires in COVID-19 (TCRdb year 2020). A note on the overall study: The collaborator samples originated in the United States, Italy and Spain and spanned the acute and convalescent phases of COVID-19. The prospective study material was composed of cDNA or gDNA derived from T cells, B-cell-depleted T cells, or PBMCs. Subjects who had been exposed to COVID-19, were actively infected with it, or had recovered from it provided the deeply sampled blood TCRbeta repertoires that made up the dataset. The repertoires were released in a freely available public database meant as a resource for research on the immune response to SARS-CoV-2. Samples came from the ongoing ImmuneRACE study (first 160 participants) plus 1,254 subjects from 6 global collaborators. Nearly every sample came with metadata listing a de-identified subject ID, COVID-19 status, age in years and sex. HLA class I and class II types, where available, came from metadata supplied by the sample provider rather than from assay-based typing. Study-wide findings and limitations: How much clinical and demographic metadata was included differed by source and by participant, and the metadata was provided uncurated.

Each collaborating institution followed its own protocols to collect whole blood in K2EDTA tubes. For TCRbeta analysis, collaborators shipped samples in one of three forms: frozen whole blood, isolated PBMCs, or DNA extracted from either of those sample types. Turning to this clone: Its antigen remains unidentified. Per-base quality was not reported, and no clone a single base away is much larger than it.

TCRbeta CDR3 regions were amplified from genomic DNA by means of the immunoSEQ Assay, a bias-controlled multiplex PCR. Regarding the original processing steps: Within the assay, amplification of reference gene primers was used to estimate how many nucleated cells each sample contained. To quantify the absolute abundance of each unique TCRbeta CDR3 rearrangement, sequence reads were collapsed and filtered. For each sample, productive Simpson clonality was calculated by taking the square root of Simpson's diversity index across productive rearrangements. Not all clones reach the TCRdb copy of this immuneACCESS table, which keeps in-frame sequences only. Checked studies attribute under half of the gap to unresolved V genes and leave the rest unexplained. V, J and clone size are those of that table, while D and trimming were read from the DNA. This sample comprises more than 45,000 clones, 87% of them detected only once. In total, the top ten clones hold around 15% of the sample.

Reading from cysteine to phenylalanine, the CDR3 counts 16 amino acids. Of all the DNA, just the CDR3 is kept, 48 bases in frame from base 1. Compared with germline, V lacks 3 bases and J lacks 3 bases; bases without a gene match: 7. CDR1 and CDR2 are read off the germline V gene as SGHTA and FQGNSA. The rearranged segments are TRBV7-2 and TRBJ1-4, and 7 junctional nucleotides match TRBD1. The TCR originated in a human donor with active COVID-19. The donor label of this sample is uncertain. The sequenced material came from peripheral blood. The nucleotides are TGTGCCAGCAGCTTTCAATCAGGGGGGTCTAATGAAAAACTGTTTTTT. This yields the protein CASSFQSGGSNEKLFF. The variable domain in full, with residues beyond the CDR3 obtained from the reference TRBV7-2 and TRBJ1-4 genes, is GAGVSQSPSNKVTEKGKDVELRCDPISGHTALYWYRQSLGQGLEFLIYFQGNSAPDKSGLPSDRFSAERTGGSVSTLTIQRTQQEDSAVYLCASSFQSGGSNEKLFFGSGTQLSVL.